This T cell receptor beta chain appears in the sequencing data of a study of OX40 agonist ivuxolimab in advanced cancers. About the research overall: The patients' treatment was ivuxolimab, an agonistic anti-OX40 (CD134) antibody.

TCRdb's table, derived via immunoSEQ multiplex PCR, lists solely in-frame clones and lacks some. The sample yields some 76,000 clones, around four fifths seen once. Systemic immunosuppression or a history of autoimmune disease excluded patients. The CDR3 extends over 16 amino acids. From germline, CDR1 is MNHNY and CDR2 SVGAGI (reference sequence). Trimming removed 5 bases from V and 4 bases from J; junction bases left unmatched: 7. This sequence joins TRBV6-6 and TRBJ2-2; the match to TRBD1 covers 10 bases. The specimen was CD4+ or CD8+ T cells sorted from blood, collected in a trial of the OX40 agonist ivuxolimab. The sequence was obtained from an adult with an advanced solid tumor such as melanoma, head and neck, liver or kidney cancer. The CDR3 bases are TGTGCCAGCAGTGGTAGACAGGGGGCAAGCACCGGGGAGCTGTTTTTT. It specifies CASSGRQGASTGELFF.